The 20 T cell receptor beta chains in this list originate from one sample, sequenced in a study of cytomegalovirus exposure and HLA in healthy donors. 60 Vbeta and 13 Jbeta primers were used in PCR. Profiled with immunoSEQ multiplex PCR; TCRdb holds only in-frame clones, not every one. This sample has approximately 110,000 clones, with approximately 78% found just once. Specimen: PBMCs. Receptor source: a man aged 35 to 55 in good health and CMV-seronegative.

V usage is TRBV9 and J usage is TRBJ2-7; 7 bases fit TRBD2. This CDR3 has 14 residues. Trimming removed 0 bases from V and 3 bases from J; junction bases left unmatched: 3. Germline CDR1 reads SGDLS; CDR2 reads YYNGEE. The CDR3: CASSVATGGYEQYF. DNA of the CDR3: TGTGCCAGCAGCGTAGCTACGGGAGGCTACGAGCAGTACTTC.

The sample holds a few counts of this clone. This sequence joins TRBV6-1 and TRBJ1-2; 8 positions agree with TRBD1. CDR3 length: 15 amino acids. After removal of 2 bases from V and 5 bases from J, the junction contained 7 bases not matched to a gene. CDR1 MNHNS and CDR2 SASEGT come from the germline V gene. The DNA of the CDR3 is TGTGCCAGCAGTGAACAGGCAGGGGGCTCATATGGCTACACCTTC. Protein sequence: CASSEQAGGSYGYTF.

The chain couples TRBV7-8 to TRBJ2-7; TRBD1 might be the D (6 bases). V lost 5 bases, J lost 6 bases, and 14 bases lay in between. The CDR3 is made up of 13 amino acids. Germline CDR1 SGHVS, CDR2 FQNEAQ. In DNA, the CDR3 is TGTGCCAGCAGCCCAAGACAGGATTCCGAGCAGTACTTC. Protein product: CASSPRQDSEQYF.

Remarks on this clone: This specimen includes other DNA sequences encoding the same CDR3. The chain is built from TRBV7-9 and TRBJ2-5; D gene unclear. V was trimmed by 6 bases and J by 4 bases, leaving 15 bases between them. The CDR3 has 14 residues. The germline CDR1 and CDR2 sequences are SEHNR and FQNEAQ (reference sequence). CDR3 in amino acids: CASSPGISGETQYF. The CDR3 DNA reads as TGTGCCAGCAGTCCAGGAATCAGTGGAGAGACCCAGTACTTC.

The chain employs TRBV12-5 and TRBJ2-5; 7 nucleotides align to TRBD2. V shed 7 bases and J 7 bases; nucleotides not matched to a gene: 6. Germline V gene data show CDR1 as LGHNT and CDR2 as FRNRAP. The CDR3 is 12 residues long. The CDR3 protein is CASAGGRGTQYF. The CDR3 DNA follows: TGTGCTAGTGCGGGGGGAAGGGGGACCCAGTACTTC.

The chain has TRBV28 and TRBJ2-7; TRBD1 matches at 10 bases. The germline V gene encodes CDR1 MDHEN and CDR2 SYDVKM. J gave up 5 bases and V 5 bases, and 6 bases lay outside the gene matches. This CDR3 has 14 residues. The CDR3 reads CASSLRDRGNEQYF. In DNA form, the CDR3 reads TGTGCCAGCAGTCTTCGGGACAGGGGAAACGAGCAGTACTTC. Supplemented by reference TRBV28 and TRBJ2-7, the full variable domain reads DVKVTQSSRYLVKRTGEKVFLECVQDMDHENMFWYRQDPGLGLRLIYFSYDVKMKEKGDIPEGYSVSREKKERFSLILESASTNQTSMYLCASSLRDRGNEQYFGPGTRLTVT.

The V gene is TRBV5-1, the J gene TRBJ2-1, with 9 bases identical to TRBD1. V lost 0 bases to trimming and J lost 3 bases; unmatched junction nucleotides: 4. The CDR3 length is 16 residues. Looked up from germline, CDR1 is SGHRS and CDR2 is YFSETQ. The CDR3 loop is CASSLGDRVDYNEQFF. The DNA of the CDR3 is TGCGCCAGCAGCTTGGGGGACAGGGTCGACTACAATGAGCAGTTCTTC.

CDR3 sequence reads: CASSPGDRNYEQYF. As DNA, the CDR3 is TGTGCCAGCAGCCCAGGGGACCGGAACTACGAGCAGTACTTC. The chain recombines TRBV9 with TRBJ2-7; tentative D call: TRBD1 (6 bases). Germline V CDR1 and CDR2: SGDLS, YYNGEE. The CDR3 runs to 14 residues. Trimming stripped 4 bases from V and 3 bases from J, with 14 bases between. The full variable domain, with the rest looked up from reference TRBV9 and TRBJ2-7, is DSGVTQTPKHLITATGQRVTLRCSPRSGDLSVYWYQQSLDQGLQFLIQYYNGEERAKGNILERFSAQQFPDLHSELNLSSLELGDSALYFCASSPGDRNYEQYFGPGTRLTVT.

The rearrangement links TRBV4-3 to TRBJ1-2, with D perhaps TRBD1 (5 bases). Germline CDR1 LGHNA, CDR2 YSLEER. The CDR3 length is 15 residues. V was pared by 0 bases and J by 4 bases, with 12 bases between. The CDR3 is CASSQDTQGSYGYTF. In DNA, the CDR3 is TGCGCCAGCAGCCAAGATACGCAGGGATCCTATGGCTACACCTTC.

This clone was picked up one time. J is TRBJ1-2 and V is TRBV28; TRBD1 is a possible D gene (6 bases). V dropped 2 bases and J dropped 6 bases, with 10 bases sitting between them. In germline, CDR1 is MDHEN, CDR2 SYDVKM. There are 13 residues in the CDR3. The CDR3 DNA is TGTGCCAGCAGTTTACGAACAGGGAATGGCTACACCTTC. Protein: CASSLRTGNGYTF.

This clone was seen a few times. The J gene is TRBJ2-7, the V gene TRBV28, with 9 bases lining up with TRBD1. V was clipped by 3 bases and J by 3 bases; unmatched bases: 9. The germline CDR1 and CDR2 sequences are MDHEN and SYDVKM. The CDR3 has 16 residues. Written as DNA, the CDR3 is TGTGCCAGCAGTTTTGACAGGGGGACGAATATCTACGAGCAGTACTTC. Its translation is CASSFDRGTNIYEQYF.

This clone was counted between two and nine times. This chain uses TRBV25-1 with TRBJ2-1, with D possibly being TRBD1 (6 bases). CDR3 length: 17 amino acids. V was pared by 2 bases and J by 4 bases, with 18 bases between. The germline gives CDR1 MGHDK, CDR2 SYGVNS. The CDR3 is CASSEMGRTDIYNEQFF. CDR3 bases: TGTGCCAGCAGTGAAATGGGAAGGACAGACATTTACAATGAGCAGTTCTTC.

The gene calls are TRBV13 and TRBJ1-2; D is possibly TRBD1 (6 bases). Germline V lookup: CDR1 PRHDT, CDR2 FYEKMQ (reference sequence). The CDR3 is 15 residues long. The V gene lost 2 bases and the J gene lost 6 bases, with 16 bases spanning the gap. The CDR3, as DNA: TGTGCCAGCAGCTTAAGGAACAGGGCGGTCCATGGCTACACCTTC. It is translated as CASSLRNRAVHGYTF. The whole variable domain, remainder taken from reference TRBV13 and TRBJ1-2, is AAGVIQSPRHLIKEKRETATLKCYPIPRHDTVYWYQQGPGQDPQFLISFYEKMQSDKGSIPDRFSAQQFSDYHSELNMSSLELGDSALYFCASSLRNRAVHGYTFGSGTRLTVV.

This chain connects TRBV6-6 to TRBJ1-4, with TRBD1 matching 7 bases. CDR1 and CDR2 from the germline V gene are MNHNY and SVGAGI (reference sequence). J lost 7 bases, V lost 0 bases, and 5 bases had no gene match. The length of the CDR3 is 15 residues. Here the CDR3 DNA reads TGTGCCAGCAGTTACTCTGGGCCAGGGGGTGAAAAACTGTTTTTT. It yields the protein CASSYSGPGGEKLFF.

This clone was observed a few times. The V and J genes are TRBV19 and TRBJ1-1; D is perhaps TRBD1 (5 bases). Germline CDR1 LNHDA, CDR2 SQIVND (reference sequence). CDR3 length: 16 residues. V was pared by 0 bases and J by 1 base, with 12 bases between. The CDR3 bases are TGTGCCAGTAGTATAGAGTCCCGGGACTGGAACACTGAAGCTTTCTTT. Its protein product is CASSIESRDWNTEAFF.

This clone came up once. The chain couples TRBV7-9 to TRBJ2-7; 8 nucleotides agree with TRBD1. In germline, CDR1 is SEHNR, CDR2 FQNEAQ (reference sequence). The V and J ends lost 5 bases and 6 bases, in that order; junction bases with no gene match: 6. The CDR3 has 13 residues. The CDR3 coding sequence is TGTGCCAGCAGCGGTCAGGGGGCGAGCGAGCAGTACTTC. Its protein is CASSGQGASEQYF.

The CDR3 is CASRTGTGNQPQHF. The CDR3 nucleotides read TGTGCCAGCAGAACCGGGACAGGGAATCAGCCCCAGCATTTT. The chain is built from TRBV6-5 and TRBJ1-5; TRBD1 matches at 9 bases. The V segment lost 6 bases and the J segment 4 bases; nucleotides outside the gene matches: 4. Germline V lookup: CDR1 MNHEY, CDR2 SVGAGI. The CDR3 sequence is 14 residues long.

This rearrangement joins TRBV18 to TRBJ1-4; the match to TRBD1 covers 8 bases. Per the germline V gene, CDR1 is KGHSH and CDR2 is LQKENI. J gave up 6 bases and V 3 bases, and 9 bases lay outside the gene matches. This CDR3 is built from 16 residues. DNA for the CDR3: TGTGCCAGCTCACCTATACCCGGGACAGGCGATGAAAAACTGTTTTTT. It is translated as CASSPIPGTGDEKLFF.

The chain has TRBV6-6 and TRBJ1-2, with TRBD1 identical over 7 bases. This CDR3 region has 13 residues. V trimming: 6 bases; J trimming: 6 bases; junction bases outside the gene matches: 7. Germline-derived CDR1 and CDR2 are MNHNY and SVGAGI (reference sequence). In DNA, the CDR3 is TGTGCCAGCAGCTTGACAGGGCCCAATGGCTACACCTTC. Protein: CASSLTGPNGYTF.

The chain has TRBV18 and TRBJ2-3; 7 bases are shared with TRBD2. The trim removed 4 bases at V and 5 bases at J, leaving 6 bases unmatched. This CDR3 comprises 14 residues. Per germline, CDR1 KGHSH and CDR2 LQKENI. The chain's CDR3 is CASSRRGGGDTQYF. The DNA of the CDR3 is TGTGCCAGCTCACGGCGCGGGGGTGGAGATACGCAGTATTTT.